The T cell receptor beta chain described here comes from a study of cytomegalovirus exposure and HLA in healthy donors. Worth noting for this clone: The antigen is undetermined.

60 Vbeta and 13 Jbeta primers were used in PCR. Study processing details: A later analysis tallied 80 million or so unique TCR beta chains, about 11 million of them shared. Measured with immunoSEQ multiplex PCR; TCRdb has only the in-frame clones, and not every one. V and J calls and clone size are those listed in that table; D and trimming were worked out from the DNA. The table includes 95,000 to 150,000 clones, about 85% detected once. Study-wide points: What a later analysis showed was that several of the most significant clusters appeared linked to common viral pathogens. TCR beta V- and J-gene trimming, according to a later analysis, was linked to a missense DCLRE1C variant. The study found most TCR sequences rare, yet found some public TCRs in many donors.

The germline V gene encodes CDR1 SNHLY and CDR2 FYNNEI. The CDR3 contains 14 residues. V shed 0 bases and J shed 8 bases, with 13 bases lying between them. The specimen sequenced was PBMCs. The TCR originated in a man aged 45 to 65 in good health and CMV-seronegative. This sequence joins TRBV2 and TRBJ1-2; possible D gene TRBD1, 5 bases. This chain's CDR3 is CASSEAGGVGGYTF. CDR3 coding DNA: TGTGCCAGCAGTGAAGCTGGGGGGGTTGGGGGCTACACCTTC.